The entry below gives a single T cell receptor beta chain sequence along with its context. What antigen it recognizes has not been identified. No base-level quality is on record; no much larger clone is a single base apart. As encoded in the germline V gene (reference sequence), CDR1 is MNHEY while CDR2 is SMNVEV. Germline trimming: 6 bases from V, 3 bases from J; junction bases outside gene matches: 4. The CDR3, from cysteine to phenylalanine, totals 13 residues. Of all the DNA, just the CDR3 is kept, 39 bases in frame from base 1. Library method: the immunoSEQ multiplex PCR assay. For the multiplex PCR, a mixture combining 60 forward primers for TCR Vbeta segments and 13 reverse primers for TCR Jbeta segments was used. The CDR3 region of rearranged TCR beta genes was amplified from genomic DNA by a multiplex PCR assay. Amplified TCR beta libraries were sequenced as 87-base-pair reads on the Illumina HiSeq System. As for the authors' bioinformatics: In a later analysis, 70 million to 95 million unique TCR beta chains were counted across the roughly 700 repertoires, and roughly 11 million of these chains were shared by at least two donors. To remove PCR and sequencing errors, raw reads were error-corrected and collapsed into unique sequences using a nearest-neighbor algorithm that merged closely related sequences. CDR3 sequences were aligned to IMGT reference sequences to assign V, D and J gene segments. For a sequence to be retained, a match of at least six nucleotides was required to both a V gene segment and a J gene segment. Rearrangements were classified as productive when the CDR3 lacked stop codons and remained in frame with V and J, and all other rearrangements were classified as non-productive. CDR3 was defined according to IMGT convention as the region running from the second conserved V-encoded cysteine to the conserved J-encoded phenylalanine. In an earlier analysis of 587 of the donors, sequences lacking an unambiguous match to a single V gene segment were excluded. An earlier analysis of about 590 of the donors classified V segments as functional when productive rearrangements were above 56.7% and as segregating when the standard deviation between donors was above 5%. A statistical classification framework was developed to diagnose cytomegalovirus status using the catalog of TCR beta chain sequences. V and J gene assignment, in a later analysis, came from comparing TCR nucleotide sequences with IMGT/GENE-DB human TR gene sequences. Using the TCRdist pipeline, a later analysis assigned CDR3 sequences along with most-parsimonious VDJ recombination scenarios. In a later analysis, every TCR beta chain was defined by the combination of its CDR3 amino acid sequence and its V-gene family, and reads without a unique V-gene family were dropped. In a later analysis, fewer than 600 highly shared, low-generation-probability nucleotide sequences were removed to address suspected cross-contamination and a sequencing artifact. For each public chain, a later analysis derived a clonal expansion index from normalized ranks of inferred template counts within each repertoire. In a later analysis, generation probabilities were computed with a VDJ recombination model fitted to out-of-frame rearrangements, and the resulting probabilities were checked against IGoR. Hypergeometric tests were used in a later analysis to score TCR-TCR, TCR-HLA and TCR-CMV co-occurrence, with a repertoire-size bias correction applied to the TCR pairs. A later analysis estimated false discovery rates by permuting HLA or CMV assignments 20 times. In a later analysis, co-occurring TCRs were grouped using DBSCAN, and TCRdist sequence similarity was added for clustering within HLA-allele-positive subsets. For co-occurrence clustering, repertoires with fewer than 30,000 or more than 120,000 public chains were excluded, along with roughly 5 repertoires with anomalous nucleotide sharing. Sourced from immuneACCESS, this table was stored by TCRdb with only in-frame sequences that have V and J called. A share of the clones is absent; for the studies checked, an unresolved V gene accounts for under half, and the remainder has no known explanation. The V and J calls and clone size were taken over from that table, and D and trimming were inferred from the DNA. The sample table holds about 140,000 clones, of which roughly 70% were seen once. The ten largest clones represent approximately 2.3% of the sample.

The cohort consisted of approximately 690 healthy bone marrow donors. Cohort members were all nominally healthy when sampled, although unrecorded immune exposures were likely present. The donor tested CMV seropositive, placing the donor among the 250 to 350 seropositive members of the cohort. Each donor provided a peripheral blood sample, and peripheral blood mononuclear cells were used for TCR beta sequencing. Genomic DNA extraction from the blood cell samples was performed with the Qiagen DNeasy Blood Extraction Kit. The sample belongs to a study of cytomegalovirus exposure and HLA in healthy donors (dated by TCRdb to about 2017). Notes on the research overall: According to an earlier analysis of around 600 of the donors, about 180 million T cells yielded approximately 120 million unique TCR beta sequences and 250 to 350 Gb of sequence data. Class I and class II HLA loci were covered by the typing at four-digit resolution. Among 398 genotyped donors of the cohort, an average of approximately 200,000 unique TCR beta nucleotide sequences was sequenced per donor, of which approximately 18% were non-productive. The study profiled the T cell repertoires of hundreds of subjects by immunosequencing and related them to cytomegalovirus serostatus. Rather than drawing on any new phenotypic data, the later analysis identified candidate immune exposures from TCR beta sequences and the way those sequences occurred across donors. All discovery cohort repertoires had been generated on a single sequencing platform. An earlier analysis of some 500 of the donors used high-throughput TCR beta sequencing to judge whether each TCR beta V gene segment behaved as functional or pseudogenic. A later analysis re-examined previously published TCR beta repertoires from 610 or so donors and added high-resolution HLA genotyping to investigate patterns of TCR occurrence. Of the approximately 400 genotyped donors, 65% to 90% were placed in the genetic ancestry cluster associated with self-reported Caucasian donors. In a later genetic analysis, genome-wide SNP genotypes for 398 of the 666 donors were used, and that subset was treated as a discovery cohort. An early release covering more than 500 HLA-typed donors comprised about 300 gigabases of sequencing data and around 80 million unique TCR sequences. Four to six DR-DQ haplotypes were handled as single units for association and clustering because linkage in the cohort was strong. Alongside the repertoire data, information on donor age, sex, ethnicity and CMV serostatus was compiled. Besides the first cohort of about 730 subjects, a separate validation cohort made up of 95 to 150 different subjects was used. The aim of the study was to test whether cataloging public T cell receptors could identify signatures of past pathogen exposure. The study combined high-throughput TCR immunosequencing, statistical association of individual TCRs with disease status, and machine learning to predict cytomegalovirus infection status. The number of typed donors differed by locus: 629-630 for A, B, C, DRB1 and DQB1; approximately 530 for DQA1; approximately 600 for DPA1; and around 490 for DPB1.

Results the study describes overall, beyond this receptor: A later analysis found that TCR association rates varied across HLA loci, with DRB1 alleles showing the most associated TCRs and HLA-C alleles the fewest. Only TCR beta chains were sequenced in this cohort, and the absence of alpha or paired-chain data limited detectable features. While some public TCRs were present in many individuals, most TCR sequences turned up only very rarely across donors. About 15 rarely observed V segments, including chromosome 9 orphons, were excluded from the earlier analysis of several hundred of the donors because counts were too low. Sequencing depth was assumed to be roughly uniform across donors in the presence/absence analyses, though that assumption may not hold. Linkage disequilibrium might explain the correlated functional status among segregating V segments, but an unknown experimental factor could not be ruled out. A group of highly shared sequence variants was considered likely to be a technical artifact of the sequencing pipeline. According to a later genetic analysis, donors in an Asian-associated ancestry cluster had fewer N-insertions in productive TCRs than the approximately 670-donor mean. Because the 87-base-pair reads could not distinguish some IMGT-functional V segments, including TRBV6-2 and TRBV6-3, those segments were excluded. A further reported finding was that TCR beta sequences accurately predicted the HLA-A and HLA-B alleles for most subjects in the first cohort. A total of fewer than 200 TCR beta chains were listed by the study as associated with cytomegalovirus. In a later genetic analysis, a missense DCLRE1C variant was associated with V-gene and J-gene trimming of TCR beta chains, and the association was replicated in an independent cohort. Immune exposure information for the cohort was limited to CMV serostatus. The classifier was reported to diagnose cytomegalovirus status with high specificity and sensitivity in both the original and validation cohorts. It was suggested by the authors that the approach could potentially be generalized to other disease states and immunological phenotypes. Specific HLA alleles were associated with some 15,000 TCR beta sequences at a false discovery rate of 0.05 in a later analysis. In an earlier analysis of approximately 590 of the donors, most TCR beta V segments appeared in productive rearrangements about 87% or about 30% of the time, broadly matching IMGT annotations. Strong co-occurrence of HLA alleles, especially DR and DQ, made assigning TCR associations to individual alleles difficult. Three of the identified cytomegalovirus-associated TCR beta chains were confirmed in vitro to be specific for cytomegalovirus antigens. A later analysis found that most CMV-associated TCR beta chains appeared HLA-restricted, with HLA associations seemingly driven largely by CMV exposure. Because some donors lacked HLA typing at each locus, the association tests relied only on the typed subset. According to a later analysis, parvovirus B19, influenza, CMV and Epstein-Barr virus appeared linked to several top co-occurrence clusters. In a later analysis, HLA-associated TCR beta chains were found to be more clonally expanded and to have lower generation probabilities than equally common non-associated chains.

The sequenced material came from PBMCs. The chain is made from TRBV27 and TRBJ2-7; 8 middle bases align to TRBD2. The receptor was isolated from a woman in her sixties in good health and CMV-seropositive. The CDR3 protein is CASRRSGNYEQYF. The base sequence is TGTGCCAGCAGACGTAGCGGGAACTACGAGCAGTACTTC.